This T cell receptor (beta chain) is drawn from a study of cytotoxic CD8 clonotypes in ibrutinib-treated CLL. Study background: Responses: approximately 24 partial, 2 complete; after median roughly 68 months, approximately 15 stayed remitted, roughly 12 progressed. General observations from the study: The study found baseline clonality above age-matched healthy donors, tracking circulating CD8+ T-cell counts. Shared public clonotypes were rare, and on treatment they either got smaller or stayed the same.

This clone was recorded a few times. Its antigen is as yet unknown. Genomic DNA (around 2 micrograms) was obtained from cryopreserved PBMCs for construction of TCR beta libraries. Sequenced by immunoSEQ multiplex PCR; TCRdb stores in-frame clones only, minus some. Here the sample spans about 22,000 clones, around 79% being singletons. There are 11 residues in the CDR3. The germline V and J ends were trimmed by 5 bases and 6 bases, with 7 bases remaining between them. Per the germline V gene, CDR1 is SGHNT and CDR2 is YENEEA. This TCR derives from a human donor with chronic lymphocytic leukemia. The chain is built from TRBV11-3 and TRBJ1-1, with D uncertain. The material was PBMCs, obtained before ibrutinib treatment. CDR3 loop: CASSQEAEAFF. For the CDR3, the DNA is TGTGCCAGCAGCCAGGAGGCTGAAGCTTTCTTT.